This entry lists 8 T cell receptor beta chains sequenced from one sample in a study of T cells in Graves' hyperthyroidism and ophthalmopathy. TCR beta CDR3 regions were amplified from RNA. The HTBI primer set drove a first-round RT-PCR of the TCR CDR3. TCRdb re-analysed the multiplex PCR reads in MiXCR, keeping a single row per CDR3 protein. The sample lists hundreds of thousands of distinct CDR3 sequences, approximately 42% occurring once. Input material: peripheral blood or thyroid tissue (not recorded which). Receptors originate from an adult man with Graves' disease, either hyperthyroidism or ophthalmopathy (not recorded which).

The gene calls are TRBV7-9 and TRBJ1-1, with D uncertain. This CDR3 spans 16 amino acids. The V gene's germline CDR1 is SEHNR and CDR2 FQNEAQ (reference sequence). Trimming left V 0 bases short and J 4 bases short, with 15 bases between. The CDR3 DNA reads as TGTGCCAGCAGCTTAGCATACGGACGAGGCGGCACTGAAGCTTTCTTT. It is translated as CASSLAYGRGGTEAFF.

This clonotype was picked up a small number of times. The chain is built from TRBV14 and TRBJ1-2; D gene uncertain. V gave up 1 base and J gave up 4 bases, with 7 bases separating them. Germline-derived CDR1 and CDR2 are SGHDN and FVKESK. This CDR3 is built from 13 residues. The CDR3 DNA reads TGTGCCAGCAGCCAAGGGCTGCTCTATGGCTACACCTTC. Its protein is CASSQGLLYGYTF.

The rearrangement uses TRBV12-3 or TRBV12-4 and TRBJ1-4; maybe TRBD1 (6 bases). Trimming pared 5 bases from V and 5 bases from J, leaving 9 bases between. CDR3 length equals 13 residues. Written as DNA, the CDR3 is TGTGCCAGCAGTACAGGACAGAATGAAAAACTGTTTTTT. This sequence encodes CASSTGQNEKLFF.

To note about this clonotype: A read error may account for a junction end that differs from germline. The chain recombines TRBV11-2 with TRBJ2-7; no clear D. Germline V gene data show CDR1 as SGHAT and CDR2 as FQNNGV. The CDR3 is made up of 15 amino acids. The CDR3 sequence: CGSSLEWGKIYEQYF. The CDR3 nucleotides are TGTGGCAGCAGCTTAGAGTGGGGAAAAATTTACGAGCAGTACTTC.

This clonotype was found a few times. The V call is TRBV5-1, the J call TRBJ2-7, with 9 bases aligning to TRBD1. The length of the CDR3 is 15 residues. Germline V gene data show CDR1 as SGHRS and CDR2 as YFSETQ. J gave up 6 bases and V 4 bases, and 11 bases lay outside the gene matches. Written as DNA, the CDR3 is TGCGCCAGCAGCCACCGGGACAGGGCGTTCGGCGAGCAGTACTTC. Protein product: CASSHRDRAFGEQYF.

The V call is TRBV10-3, the J call TRBJ2-7; D call uncertain. Germline V lookup: CDR1 ENHRY, CDR2 SYGVKD. The CDR3 covers 13 residues. Deletions cut 10 bases from V and 2 bases from J, with 15 bases between. In DNA, the CDR3 is TGTGCCAGCAGCGAGACGGTAACCTACGAGCAGTACTTC. Translated, it gives CASSETVTYEQYF.

This clonotype has ten or more counts. V is TRBV24-1 and J is TRBJ2-5; tentatively, D is TRBD1 (5 bases). V was clipped by 7 bases and J by 7 bases, with 12 bases between them. CDR1 is KGHDR, CDR2 SFDVKD, per germline. This CDR3 region has 12 residues. Written as DNA, the CDR3 is TGTGCCACCAGCACAGCCCAGGGGACCCAGTACTTC. It codes for CATSTAQGTQYF.

This chain uses TRBV7-9 with TRBJ2-3; TRBD2 might be the D (6 bases). V lost 5 bases, J lost 6 bases, and 24 bases lay in between. CDR3 length equals 17 residues. Germline V CDR1 and CDR2: SEHNR, FQNEAQ (reference sequence). The CDR3 DNA reads as TGTGCCAGCAGCCGACTAGGGGTCCAGGGAAGACAGGATACGCAGTATTTT. Protein sequence: CASSRLGVQGRQDTQYF.